The 23 T cell receptor beta chains below all came from one sample that was sequenced in a study of shared clonotypes between healthy human individuals. Naive CD8 cells, CD45RO-negative and positively selected for CCR7, excluded terminally differentiated effector memory CD45RA+ cells. This table comes from immunoSEQ multiplex PCR, and its TCRdb copy is limited to in-frame clones, with some not included. The table includes about 2.2 million clones, around 93% detected once. Sequenced input: naive CD8+ T cells from PBMCs. Source of these receptors: a man younger than 30 in good health. Some clones in this sample may be carry-over from other donors' samples.

This chain connects TRBV27 to TRBJ2-4; TRBD2 might be the D (6 bases). This CDR3 region has 15 residues. Germline V gives CDR1 MNHEY, CDR2 SMNVEV (reference sequence). The V gene lost 4 bases and the J gene lost 3 bases, with 13 bases spanning the gap. CDR3 sequence (DNA): TGTGCCAGCAGTTCCGGGACTCTCGGCAAAAACATTCAGTACTTC. Its protein is CASSSGTLGKNIQYF.

This chain uses TRBV11-2 with TRBJ2-5; the match to TRBD1 covers 9 bases. CDR1 and CDR2 (germline): SGHAT, FQNNGV. V shed 5 bases and J 4 bases; nucleotides not matched to a gene: 8. This CDR3 spans 15 amino acids. CDR3 protein: CASSPGQGWGETQYF. CDR3 bases: TGTGCCAGCAGCCCAGGACAGGGGTGGGGAGAGACCCAGTACTTC.

The genes are TRBV25-1 and TRBJ2-7; 11 bases match TRBD2. The CDR3 consists of 15 residues. After removal of 6 bases from V and 2 bases from J, the junction contained 6 bases not matched to a gene. The V gene's germline CDR1 is MGHDK and CDR2 SYGVNS. In nucleotides, the CDR3 is TGTGCCAGCAGCGGGACTAGCGGATACCCCTACGAGCAGTACTTC. Encoded protein: CASSGTSGYPYEQYF.

This rearrangement joins TRBV7-8 to TRBJ2-3; 12 nucleotides line up with TRBD2. Germline values: CDR1 SGHVS, CDR2 FQNEAQ. The CDR3 sequence is 15 residues long. Losses at the gene ends were 5 bases for V and 4 bases for J; bases not matched to a gene: 4. The CDR3 DNA is TGTGCCAGCAGCCCGGGGACTAGCGGGCCAGATACGCAGTATTTT. This encodes CASSPGTSGPDTQYF.

This chain uses TRBV27 with TRBJ2-3, with D tentatively TRBD2 (5 bases). The germline gives CDR1 MNHEY, CDR2 SMNVEV (reference sequence). The CDR3 sequence is 15 residues long. V shed 6 bases and J shed 0 bases, with 13 bases lying between them. DNA for the CDR3: TGTGCCAGCAGCTTGCGGCCTAGCAGCACAGATACGCAGTATTTT. Its translation: CASSLRPSSTDTQYF.

A remark on this clone: The same CDR3 also results from other DNA sequences found in this sample. J is TRBJ1-2 and V is TRBV7-9, with D perhaps matching TRBD1 (6 bases). V was shortened by 1 base and J by 6 bases, with 9 bases between the two germline ends. CDR1 is SEHNR and CDR2 is FQNEAQ in the germline V gene (reference sequence). This CDR3 has 13 residues. The DNA for the CDR3 is TGTGCCAGCAGCTTAGGGCAGGGGAATGGCTACACCTTC. Translated: CASSLGQGNGYTF.

The chain couples TRBV5-1 to TRBJ1-1, with 7 bases fitting TRBD1. Unmatched junction bases numbered 6, after V lost 4 bases and J lost 0 bases. The germline gives CDR1 SGHRS, CDR2 YFSETQ. The CDR3 length is 15 residues. CDR3 sequence reads: CASSESQGMNTEAFF. In nucleotides, the CDR3 is TGCGCCAGCAGCGAATCACAGGGGATGAACACTGAAGCTTTCTTT.

The V and J genes are TRBV6-6 and TRBJ2-1, with unresolved D. Deletions cut 2 bases from V and 7 bases from J, with 15 bases between. The CDR3 spans 15 residues. Germline V lookup: CDR1 MNHNY, CDR2 SVGAGI (reference sequence). For the CDR3, the DNA is TGTGCCAGCAGTTACCCCCCCGAGGTCTGGAATGAGCAGTTCTTC. Translated, it gives CASSYPPEVWNEQFF.

The V call is TRBV7-3, the J call TRBJ1-1, with no clear D. Trimming cost V 5 bases and J 1 base, with 11 bases left between them. Germline V gene sequence: CDR1 SGHTA, CDR2 FQGTGA. CDR3 size: 14 residues. DNA of the CDR3: TGTGCCAGCAGCCCCCGGGGTCAGAACACTGAAGCTTTCTTT. Protein product: CASSPRGQNTEAFF.

This clone was picked up one time. The V gene is TRBV28, the J gene TRBJ2-3; 10 bases match TRBD2. The germline V gene encodes CDR1 MDHEN and CDR2 SYDVKM. The CDR3 loop spans 21 amino acids. V shed 7 bases, J shed 2 bases, and the junction held 24 bases outside the gene matches. The CDR3 protein is CASTRSLLAGGSRLSTDTQYF. CDR3 in DNA: TGTGCCAGCACCCGCTCGTTGTTAGCGGGAGGATCGCGCCTTTCCACAGATACGCAGTATTTT.

With regard to this clone: In the same sample, other DNA sequences code for this CDR3. V gene TRBV5-1 combines with J gene TRBJ1-2, with D perhaps matching TRBD1 (5 bases). Trimming shortened V by 0 bases and J by 3 bases, and 9 bases separated the two germline ends. Germline V gene data show CDR1 as SGHRS and CDR2 as YFSETQ. The length of the CDR3 is 14 residues. CDR3 residues: CASSLGRAHYGYTF. CDR3 nucleotides: TGCGCCAGCAGCTTGGGCAGGGCTCACTATGGCTACACCTTC.

J is TRBJ2-1 and V is TRBV5-1; 10 bases agree with TRBD1. CDR1 is SGHRS, CDR2 YFSETQ, per germline. CDR3 size: 16 residues. V lost 3 bases, J lost 7 bases, and 10 bases stayed unmatched. CDR3 nucleotides: TGCGCCAGCAGCTGGGGCCCGGGACAGGGGACGAATGAGCAGTTCTTC. Amino acid sequence: CASSWGPGQGTNEQFF.

V and J are TRBV19 and TRBJ2-5, with D hard to call. Germline V gene sequence: CDR1 LNHDA, CDR2 SQIVND (reference sequence). Trimming removed 6 bases at V and 5 bases at J, with 16 bases between. CDR3 length equals 14 residues. CDR3 loop: CASRAIGARETQYF. The CDR3, as DNA: TGTGCCAGTAGGGCCATAGGAGCTAGGGAGACCCAGTACTTC. Based on the CDR3 plus reference TRBV19 and TRBJ2-5, the full variable domain is DGGITQSPKYLFRKEGQNVTLSCEQNLNHDAMYWYRQDPGQGLRLIYYSQIVNDFQKGDIAEGYSVSREKKESFPLTVTSAQKNPTAFYLCASRAIGARETQYFGPGTRLLVL.

This clone was recorded once. Other DNA sequences in this specimen translate into the identical CDR3. The chain employs TRBV28 and TRBJ2-7, with 10 nucleotides matching TRBD2. The germline CDR1 and CDR2 sequences are MDHEN and SYDVKM. This CDR3 spans 15 amino acids. Trimming at V came to 3 bases and at J to 1 base, leaving 3 bases not matched to a gene. Here the CDR3 reads CASSFPAGGSYEQYF. Here the CDR3 DNA reads TGTGCCAGCAGTTTTCCAGCGGGAGGGTCCTACGAGCAGTACTTC.

V gene TRBV4-1 combines with J gene TRBJ2-7; the match to TRBD2 covers 11 bases. The CDR3 has 14 residues. V dropped 9 bases and J dropped 2; count of bases not matched to a gene: 6. Germline CDR1 reads MGHRA; CDR2 reads YSYEKL. CDR3 bases: TGCGCCAGTTCAGTAGCGGGGGGGGCCTACGAGCAGTACTTC. Its protein product is CASSVAGGAYEQYF.

The rearrangement uses TRBV28 and TRBJ2-1, with 8 bases lining up with TRBD1. The CDR3 loop spans 14 amino acids. The ends lost 3 bases at V and 9 bases at J; junction bases unmatched: 7. CDR1 is MDHEN and CDR2 is SYDVKM in the germline V gene. CDR3 in DNA: TGTGCCAGCAGTTTGACAGGGGATAGTAGTGAGCAGTTCTTC. It specifies CASSLTGDSSEQFF.

As regards this clone: In the same sample, other DNA sequences code for this CDR3. This chain connects TRBV7-9 to TRBJ2-5; 7 nucleotides match TRBD1. Trimming cost V 5 bases and J 1 base; bases outside gene matches: 4. This CDR3 spans 14 amino acids. The germline V gene encodes CDR1 SEHNR and CDR2 FQNEAQ (reference sequence). CDR3 nucleotides: TGTGCCAGCAGCACCCGACAGGGCCAAGAGACCCAGTACTTC. Translating gives CASSTRQGQETQYF.

The genes are TRBV30 and TRBJ2-1, with 11 bases matching TRBD2. From germline, CDR1 is GTSNPN and CDR2 SVGIG (reference sequence). J was trimmed by 9 bases and V by 4 bases; bases with no gene match: 11. CDR3 size: 15 residues. CDR3: CAWIPTSGSRGEQFF. CDR3 nucleotide sequence: TGTGCCTGGATCCCAACTAGCGGGAGTAGGGGTGAGCAGTTCTTC.

Note on this clone: Other DNA sequences in the sample encode the same CDR3. The chain employs TRBV29-1 and TRBJ2-7; D is possibly TRBD2 (6 bases). Trimming pared 5 bases from V and 3 bases from J, leaving 8 bases between. CDR3 length equals 11 residues. Germline V gene data show CDR1 as SQVTM and CDR2 as ANQGSEA. The CDR3 sequence is CSVLRDYEQYF. The CDR3, as DNA: TGCAGCGTTCTGCGGGACTACGAGCAGTACTTC.

The gene calls are TRBV28 and TRBJ1-3, with 10 bases identical to TRBD1. CDR1 and CDR2 from the germline V gene are MDHEN and SYDVKM. Trimming cost V 7 bases and J 8 bases; bases outside gene matches: 14. There are 16 residues in the CDR3. The CDR3: CASTLVGGQGTDTIYF. CDR3 coding DNA: TGTGCCAGCACCCTAGTGGGGGGACAGGGGACGGACACCATATATTTT.

J is TRBJ2-2 and V is TRBV7-6, with D perhaps matching TRBD2 (6 bases). Trimming took 5 bases from V and 2 from J, leaving 18 bases between them. Germline-derived CDR1 and CDR2 are SGHVS and FNYEAQ. The CDR3 spans 17 residues. The CDR3 DNA reads as TGTGCCAGCAGCCCAGCCTTCGGGACTCCTAACACCGGGGAGCTGTTTTTT. Translation: CASSPAFGTPNTGELFF.

The chain recombines TRBV2 with TRBJ2-7, with 10 positions matching TRBD2. Per germline, CDR1 SNHLY and CDR2 FYNNEI. V lost 6 bases, J lost 1 base, and 6 bases stayed unmatched. The CDR3 extends over 15 amino acids. CDR3 amino acids: CASSLAGESSYEQYF. The DNA of the CDR3 is TGTGCCAGCAGCCTAGCGGGAGAATCTTCCTACGAGCAGTACTTC.

The chain recombines TRBV6-1 with TRBJ2-1; no clear D gene. V was trimmed by 1 base and J by 8 bases, leaving 12 bases between them. Germline V lookup: CDR1 MNHNS, CDR2 SASEGT. The CDR3 extends over 14 amino acids. This CDR3 is CASSEVSSRDEQFF. The CDR3 coding sequence is TGTGCCAGCAGTGAAGTTAGCTCAAGGGATGAGCAGTTCTTC.